The rows below give T cell receptor beta chains drawn from one sample of a study of regulatory T cells in long-lasting Graves disease. TCRdb recomputed calls from the multiplex PCR reads with MiXCR, one row per CDR3 protein. The table lists over 450,000 distinct CDR3 sequences, around 12% of them singletons. The sample also formed part of further work on T cells in Graves' hyperthyroidism and ophthalmopathy.

The input for sequencing was peripheral blood mononuclear cells (PBMCs), taken at new diagnosis, from a patient treated with antithyroid drugs. The receptors originated from a woman aged 25 to 39 with Graves disease. CDR3s include the opening cysteine and the closing phenylalanine or tryptophan. Each record gives: CDR3 protein, CDR3 DNA, D gene, clone size, J gene, V gene. The D gene is left open where the match is weak. Clone size appears in some rows only: once, few, many, or a class for an expanded clone.

CDR3aa: CASSLRPFPYEQYF
CDR3nt: TGTGCCAGCAGCTTGCGTCCCTTCCCCTACGAGCAGTACTTC
d_gene: -
abundance: many
j_gene: TRBJ2-7
v_gene: TRBV7-2

CDR3aa: CASTLNTEAFF
CDR3nt: TGTGCCAGCACCTTGAACACTGAAGCTTTCTTT
d_gene: -
abundance: many
j_gene: TRBJ1-1
v_gene: TRBV2

CDR3aa: CSASRDRVAGGFYNEQFF
CDR3nt: TGCAGTGCTAGTAGGGACAGGGTCGCGGGAGGATTCTACAATGAGCAGTTCTTC
d_gene: -
abundance: -
j_gene: TRBJ2-1
v_gene: TRBV20-1

CDR3aa: CSARPEQGANTYEQYF
CDR3nt: TGCAGTGCTAGACCTGAACAGGGGGCCAATACCTACGAGCAGTACTTC
d_gene: TRBD1
abundance: many
j_gene: TRBJ2-7
v_gene: TRBV20-1

CDR3aa: CSVNARNQETQYF
CDR3nt: TGCAGTGTCAATGCTAGGAACCAAGAGACCCAGTACTTC
d_gene: -
abundance: many
j_gene: TRBJ2-5
v_gene: TRBV20-1

CDR3aa: CASSQERTSGRSSYNEQFF
CDR3nt: TGTGCCAGCAGCCAAGAGCGTACTAGCGGGAGGAGCTCCTACAATGAGCAGTTCTTC
d_gene: TRBD2
abundance: many
j_gene: TRBJ2-1
v_gene: TRBV14

CDR3aa: CASSEGRGHGYTF
CDR3nt: TGTGCCAGTAGTGAGGGGAGGGGACATGGCTACACCTTC
d_gene: -
abundance: many
j_gene: TRBJ1-2
v_gene: TRBV19

CDR3aa: CASSFPGNEQYF
CDR3nt: TGTGCCAGCAGTTTTCCAGGAAACGAGCAGTACTTC
d_gene: -
abundance: few
j_gene: TRBJ2-7
v_gene: TRBV28

CDR3aa: CASSLGGQNTEAFF
CDR3nt: TGTGCCAGCAGCTTAGGGGGACAGAACACTGAAGCTTTCTTT
d_gene: -
abundance: many
j_gene: TRBJ1-1
v_gene: TRBV11-3

CDR3aa: CASSRATNADTQYF
CDR3nt: TGTGCCAGCAGCCGAGCCACCAATGCAGATACGCAGTATTTT
d_gene: -
abundance: many
j_gene: TRBJ2-3
v_gene: TRBV11-1

CDR3aa: CASSGSPTGTTIYF
CDR3nt: TGTGCCAGCAGTGGGAGTCCAACTGGAACCACCATATATTTT
d_gene: -
abundance: many
j_gene: TRBJ1-3
v_gene: TRBV6-1

CDR3aa: CASSRGQGINYGYTF
CDR3nt: TGTGCCAGCAGTCGGGGACAGGGGATTAACTATGGCTACACCTTC
d_gene: TRBD1
abundance: many
j_gene: TRBJ1-2
v_gene: TRBV12-3/TRBV12-4

CDR3aa: CASSLDRGTHQETQYF
CDR3nt: TGTGCCAGCAGCTTGGATCGGGGTACCCATCAAGAGACCCAGTACTTC
d_gene: -
abundance: once
j_gene: TRBJ2-5
v_gene: TRBV5-6

CDR3aa: CASSYPGQGRPYEQYF
CDR3nt: TGTGCCAGCAGCTACCCCGGGCAGGGACGACCCTACGAGCAGTACTTC
d_gene: -
abundance: many
j_gene: TRBJ2-7
v_gene: TRBV11-2

CDR3aa: CSARDQFSTDTQYF
CDR3nt: TGCAGTGCTAGAGACCAATTCAGCACAGATACGCAGTATTTT
d_gene: -
abundance: -
j_gene: TRBJ2-3
v_gene: TRBV20-1

CDR3aa: CASSFRDRVGIQYF
CDR3nt: TGTGCCAGCAGTTTCCGGGACAGGGTTGGCATTCAGTACTTC
d_gene: TRBD1
abundance: many
j_gene: TRBJ2-4
v_gene: TRBV27

CDR3aa: CATGGTGGNEQYF
CDR3nt: TGTGCCACGGGGGGGACAGGGGGGAATGAGCAGTACTTC
d_gene: TRBD1
abundance: few
j_gene: TRBJ2-7
v_gene: TRBV10-3

CDR3aa: CASSPLASGTSYNEQFF
CDR3nt: TGTGCCAGCTCACCACTTGCTAGCGGAACCTCCTACAATGAGCAGTTCTTC
d_gene: TRBD2
abundance: -
j_gene: TRBJ2-1
v_gene: TRBV18

CDR3aa: CASSYPVGTEKLFF
CDR3nt: TGTGCCAGCAGTTACCCCGTAGGAACTGAAAAACTGTTTTTT
d_gene: -
abundance: many
j_gene: TRBJ1-4
v_gene: TRBV6-5

CDR3aa: CASSVGASGSTRQFF
CDR3nt: TGTGCCAGCAGCGTAGGGGCTAGCGGGAGCACGCGGCAGTTCTTC
d_gene: TRBD2
abundance: many
j_gene: TRBJ2-1
v_gene: TRBV9

CDR3aa: CSAREAASKRGTQYF
CDR3nt: TGCAGTGCTAGAGAGGCGGCGTCAAAACGGGGGACCCAGTACTTC
d_gene: -
abundance: many
j_gene: TRBJ2-5
v_gene: TRBV20-1

CDR3aa: CASSPGGETQYF
CDR3nt: TGTGCCAGCTCACCGGGGGGAGAGACCCAGTACTTC
d_gene: -
abundance: many
j_gene: TRBJ2-5
v_gene: TRBV18

CDR3aa: CASSLFGGTSGRAGFYEQYF
CDR3nt: TGTGCCAGCAGCTTATTTGGGGGGACTAGCGGGAGGGCCGGGTTCTACGAGCAGTACTTC
d_gene: TRBD2
abundance: many
j_gene: TRBJ2-7
v_gene: TRBV7-3

CDR3aa: CASSQMTGAPSGEKLFF
CDR3nt: TGTGCCAGCAGCCAGATGACAGGGGCCCCTTCAGGGGAAAAACTGTTTTTT
d_gene: TRBD1
abundance: many
j_gene: TRBJ1-4
v_gene: TRBV3-1

CDR3aa: CASSSPRQPFSGNTIYF
CDR3nt: TGTGCCAGCAGCAGCCCCAGACAGCCCTTCTCTGGAAACACCATATATTTT
d_gene: -
abundance: many
j_gene: TRBJ1-3
v_gene: TRBV11-2

CDR3aa: CASSLGGRFNEQFF
CDR3nt: TGTGCCAGCAGCTTGGGCGGGAGGTTCAATGAGCAGTTCTTC
d_gene: TRBD2
abundance: -
j_gene: TRBJ2-1
v_gene: TRBV7-9

CDR3aa: CASSSAKGGGLYGYTF
CDR3nt: TGTGCCAGCAGTTCCGCCAAGGGGGGAGGACTCTATGGCTACACCTTC
d_gene: -
abundance: few
j_gene: TRBJ1-2
v_gene: TRBV28

CDR3aa: CASSSSDRPQPETQYF
CDR3nt: TGTGCCAGCAGTTCCTCCGACAGGCCCCAACCGGAGACCCAGTACTTC
d_gene: -
abundance: -
j_gene: TRBJ2-5
v_gene: TRBV28

CDR3aa: CSVAGGRGPYEQYF
CDR3nt: TGCAGCGTTGCTGGGGGCAGGGGTCCCTACGAGCAGTACTTC
d_gene: -
abundance: many
j_gene: TRBJ2-7
v_gene: TRBV29-1

CDR3aa: CASSNTGTGGVNEQFF
CDR3nt: TGTGCCAGCAGCAATACGGGGACGGGAGGAGTCAATGAGCAGTTCTTC
d_gene: TRBD2
abundance: -
j_gene: TRBJ2-1
v_gene: TRBV13

CDR3aa: CASSKGSNEKLFF
CDR3nt: TGTGCCAGCTCCAAAGGGTCGAATGAAAAACTGTTTTTT
d_gene: -
abundance: many
j_gene: TRBJ1-4
v_gene: TRBV18